These T cell receptor beta chains were read from a single sample in a study of CD8 T cells in ankylosing spondylitis. In TCRdb, the 5' RACE reads were re-called with MiXCR into one record per CDR3 protein. The sample has under 150,000 distinct CDR3 sequences; approximately 10% are singletons. Material: blood, either unsorted or a sorted T cell fraction (not recorded which). The receptors derive from a female donor with ankylosing spondylitis or in good health (not recorded which). The CDR3 runs from the conserved cysteine through the conserved F or W. D genes are given only for firm matches. Size is stated for part of the rows, as once, few or many counts, or as a class when the clone is expanded.

D	J	size	V	DNA	CDR3
NA	TRBJ1-1	many	TRBV20-1	TGCAGTGCTAGTGAGGGCGGAACTGAAGCTTTCTTT	CSASEGGTEAFF
NA	TRBJ2-3	NA	TRBV11-3	TGTGCCAGCAGCTCCCCTCGGGCGACTTCTCCCACAGATACGCAGTATTTT	CASSSPRATSPTDTQYF
TRBD1	TRBJ1-1	many	TRBV27	TGTGCCAGCAGTCACCGGGACAGGGCGCCGTTAAGTGCTTTCTTT	CASSHRDRAPLSAFF
NA	TRBJ2-4	NA	TRBV4-2	TGTGCCAGCAGCCACAGAGAAGGTTTAGGGCTAGCCAAAAACATTCAGTACTTC	CASSHREGLGLAKNIQYF
NA	TRBJ2-5	few	TRBV12-3/TRBV12-4	TGTGCCAGCAGTGAGGATTTGCGGGGGCGGTTGGAGACCCAGTACTTC	CASSEDLRGRLETQYF
TRBD2	TRBJ2-7	NA	TRBV20-1	TGCAGTGCTAGAGACCCAGCGGGAGGAGAAGAGCAGTACTTC	CSARDPAGGEEQYF
NA	TRBJ2-7	many	TRBV20-1	TGCAGTGCTAGAGGCCCTCGGGACGGAATTATTTACGAGCAGTACTTC	CSARGPRDGIIYEQYF
NA	TRBJ2-2	many	TRBV29-1	TGCAGCGTTACGGCGGGCACCGGGGAGCTGTTTTTT	CSVTAGTGELFF
TRBD2	TRBJ2-1	many	TRBV20-1	TGCAGTGCTAGGCGGGTAGCGGGGTTTCCCCACAATGAGCAGTTCTTC	CSARRVAGFPHNEQFF
NA	TRBJ2-5	NA	TRBV29-1	TGCAGCGTTTCAGGGGCCCAAGAGACCCAGTACTTC	CSVSGAQETQYF
NA	TRBJ2-1	NA	TRBV29-1	TGCAGCGTTGAGGCTAGCGCCAATGAGCAGTTCTTC	CSVEASANEQFF
NA	TRBJ2-1	many	TRBV20-1	TGCAGTGCTATAGCGGCTGGCAATGAGCAGTTCTTC	CSAIAAGNEQFF
TRBD2	TRBJ2-3	NA	TRBV18	TGTGCCAGCTCACCGGGACTAGCGGTCCTCACAGATACGCAGTATTTT	CASSPGLAVLTDTQYF
TRBD2	TRBJ2-3	many	TRBV20-1	TGCAGCACGAGAGCGGGAGGGCCCACAGATACGCAGTATTTT	CSTRAGGPTDTQYF
NA	TRBJ2-5	many	TRBV20-1	TGCAGTGCTAGAGATACAGGCCGGAACCTAGTGGAGACCCAGTACTTC	CSARDTGRNLVETQYF
NA	TRBJ2-3	NA	TRBV7-6	TGTGCCAGCAGCTTAGAACCGGCTAGCACAGATACGCAGTATTTT	CASSLEPASTDTQYF
NA	TRBJ2-7	NA	TRBV19	TGTGCCAGTAGTATCGGCCACAACTACGAGCAGTACTTC	CASSIGHNYEQYF
NA	TRBJ1-5	many	TRBV19	TGTGCCAGTAGTGTGGACATACAGCGGCCCCAGCATTTT	CASSVDIQRPQHF
NA	TRBJ2-1	many	TRBV9	TGTGCCAGCAGCGTAGGGACATCGTACAATGAGCAGTTCTTC	CASSVGTSYNEQFF
NA	TRBJ2-1	NA	TRBV12-3/TRBV12-4	TGTGCCAGCACTCACGGGGGATACAATGAGCAGTTCTTC	CASTHGGYNEQFF
NA	TRBJ2-3	many	TRBV20-1	TGCAGTGCTAGATGGGGCGGGGCTAGCACAGATACGCAGTATTTT	CSARWGGASTDTQYF
NA	TRBJ2-3	many	TRBV18	TGTGCCAGCTCAGGAGAGACGGATACGCAGTATTTT	CASSGETDTQYF
NA	TRBJ1-1	many	TRBV2	TGTGCCAGCAGTGGGGCGGTGAACACTGAAGCTTTCTTT	CASSGAVNTEAFF
NA	TRBJ1-1	few	TRBV18	TGTGCCAGCTCACCCGACCGAAACTACATGAACACTGAAGCTTTCTTT	CASSPDRNYMNTEAFF
TRBD2	TRBJ2-5	many	TRBV29-1	TGCAGCGTACTAGCGGGAGATGAGACCCAGTACTTC	CSVLAGDETQYF
TRBD1	TRBJ1-5	many	TRBV6-1	TGTGCCAGCTTGGGACAGGGTATTGGCCAGCCCCAGCATTTT	CASLGQGIGQPQHF
NA	TRBJ2-2	few	TRBV11-2	TGTGCCAGCAGCTCTCGGGGGCAGCTAAACACCGGGGAGCTGTTTTTT	CASSSRGQLNTGELFF
TRBD2	TRBJ2-1	NA	TRBV6-5	TGTGCCAGCAGTTACGGCGGACTAGCGGGACTCAATGAGCAGTTCTTC	CASSYGGLAGLNEQFF
NA	TRBJ2-3	many	TRBV5-6	TGTGCCAGCAGCTTGGCCATTTCGGGTCGTCACGCCCCAGATACGCAGTATTTT	CASSLAISGRHAPDTQYF
NA	TRBJ2-2	few	TRBV29-1	TGCAGCGTTGGGGACGCCACCGGGGAGCTGTTTTTT	CSVGDATGELFF
NA	TRBJ1-1	many	TRBV29-1	TGCAGCGTTGCCCGGGAGCGAGTGAGGACTGAAGCTTTCTTT	CSVARERVRTEAFF
TRBD1	TRBJ2-3	many	TRBV12-3/TRBV12-4	TGTGCCAGCAGCGGGGACAGAAATACGCAGTATTTT	CASSGDRNTQYF
TRBD2	TRBJ2-7	few	TRBV6-5	TGTGCCAGCAGTTACTCGAGGACTAGCGGGACCTACGAGCAGTACTTC	CASSYSRTSGTYEQYF
TRBD2	TRBJ2-7	many	TRBV19	TGTGCCAGTAGTCTACCGGGGGGAGCCTCCTACGAGCAGTACTTC	CASSLPGGASYEQYF
TRBD2	TRBJ2-4	once	TRBV12-3/TRBV12-4	TGTGCCAGCAGTTTTGTAGGGGGGAGAACTAGCGGGAAATTCATAGCCAAAAACATTCAGTACTTC	CASSFVGGRTSGKFIAKNIQYF
NA	TRBJ1-6	many	TRBV5-1	TGCGCCAGCAGCTTGTTGGAAAGGGGGAATAATTCACCCCTCCACTTT	CASSLLERGNNSPLHF
NA	TRBJ2-6	many	TRBV5-1	TGCGCCAGCAGCTTGGGCGGTAGCGGGGCCAACGTCCTGACTTTC	CASSLGGSGANVLTF
NA	TRBJ2-1	NA	TRBV5-6	TGTGCCAGCAGCTTGGCCGGAGGGTCACCCTACAATGAGCAGTTCTTC	CASSLAGGSPYNEQFF
TRBD1	TRBJ1-5	many	TRBV29-1	TGCAGCGTGAGGACAGGGGATCAGCCCCAGCATTTT	CSVRTGDQPQHF
NA	TRBJ1-4	many	TRBV15	TGTGCCACCAGCAGAGATGCAGGAGCCTTAGAAAAACTGTTTTTT	CATSRDAGALEKLFF
NA	TRBJ1-2	many	TRBV7-2	TGTGCCAGCAGATCAGTGGAATTTTATGGCTACACCTTC	CASRSVEFYGYTF